Shown below are 8 T cell receptor beta chains from a single sample sequenced in a study of blood T cell repertoires in COVID-19. Generated by immunoSEQ multiplex PCR, the TCRdb table keeps only in-frame clones and is missing some. The sample holds tens of thousands of clones, about 90% seen once. Sequences were obtained from peripheral blood. These receptors were collected from a human donor with active COVID-19. The donor label of this sample is uncertain.

The DNA for the CDR3 is TGTGCCAGCTCACCTGGCCTAGCGGGGTTCGAGCAGTACTTC. Its translation: CASSPGLAGFEQYF. The chain is built from TRBV18 and TRBJ2-7, with 9 bases aligning to TRBD2. Germline V CDR1 and CDR2: KGHSH, LQKENI. The CDR3 totals 14 residues. Losses at the gene ends were 3 bases for V and 6 bases for J; bases not matched to a gene: 6.

The genes are TRBV24-1 and TRBJ2-5; 8 bases map to TRBD1. The V gene end was trimmed by 4 bases and the J gene end by 1 base; junction bases not matched to a gene: 4. CDR3 length: 15 amino acids. Germline loops: CDR1 KGHDR, CDR2 SFDVKD. The DNA for the CDR3 is TGTGCCACCAGTGACGGAGACAGGGGCCAAGAGACCCAGTACTTC. Protein product: CATSDGDRGQETQYF.

In its sample, this clone was seen once. The V and J genes are TRBV27 and TRBJ2-3, with a tentative D call TRBD1 (7 bases). Germline lookup yields CDR1 MNHEY and CDR2 SMNVEV (reference sequence). This CDR3 comprises 16 residues. V was cut by 4 bases and J by 5 bases, with 19 bases left in between. The CDR3 spells CASSSPRQGGRDTQYF. The CDR3 DNA reads TGTGCCAGCAGTTCCCCCAGACAGGGAGGTAGAGATACGCAGTATTTT.

The chain uses TRBV7-2 and TRBJ1-1, with a weak D call TRBD1 (5 bases). This CDR3 contains 14 residues. V lost 5 bases and J lost 1, with 11 bases in between. Germline values: CDR1 SGHTA, CDR2 FQGNSA. The CDR3 DNA is TGTGCCAGCAGCGCCAGGGTTGGGAACACTGAAGCTTTCTTT. It encodes CASSARVGNTEAFF. Full variable domain (remainder filled in from reference TRBV7-2 and TRBJ1-1): GAGVSQSPSNKVTEKGKDVELRCDPISGHTALYWYRQSLGQGLEFLIYFQGNSAPDKSGLPSDRFSAERTGGSVSTLTIQRTQQEDSAVYLCASSARVGNTEAFFGQGTRLTVV.

The V gene is TRBV10-3, the J gene TRBJ1-1; the match to TRBD1 covers 7 bases. The CDR3 runs 15 residues. Looked up from germline, CDR1 is ENHRY and CDR2 is SYGVKD. Germline trimming cut 6 bases from V and 0 bases from J; bases unmatched to any gene: 7. CDR3: CAIRNRGEVNTEAFF. The CDR3, as DNA: TGTGCCATCAGGAACAGGGGAGAGGTGAACACTGAAGCTTTCTTT.

The chain uses TRBV14 and TRBJ1-1; D remains ambiguous. Trimming took 4 bases from V and 5 from J, leaving 17 bases between them. CDR3 size: 15 residues. The germline gives CDR1 SGHDN, CDR2 FVKESK. The CDR3 protein is CASSPGQAGRTEAFF. The CDR3 DNA reads as TGTGCCAGCAGCCCCGGGCAGGCCGGGAGGACTGAAGCTTTCTTT.

CDR3 region: CSVEGPGELGYEQYF. The CDR3 DNA is TGCAGCGTTGAGGGGCCAGGGGAGTTAGGATACGAGCAGTACTTC. V usage is TRBV29-1 and J usage is TRBJ2-7; the D gene is possibly TRBD1 (6 bases). The CDR3 spans 15 residues. Trimming removed 3 bases from V and 4 bases from J, with 19 bases in between. Germline V lookup: CDR1 SQVTM, CDR2 ANQGSEA.

This clone was picked up one time. For the CDR3, the DNA is TGTGCCAGCACTCGACCTAGCTACTACAATGAGCAGTTCTTC. Protein sequence: CASTRPSYYNEQFF. The gene calls are TRBV5-6 and TRBJ2-1, with a possible D match to TRBD2 (5 bases). CDR1 is SGHDT, CDR2 YYEEEE, per germline. The ends were cut back, 6 bases at V and 3 bases at J, with 13 bases in the middle. The CDR3 is made up of 14 amino acids.